These 5 T cell receptor beta chains share one sample of origin, sequenced in a study of blood T cell repertoires in COVID-19. The data were produced by immunoSEQ multiplex PCR, yet TCRdb's version contains in-frame clones alone and is incomplete. The repertoire includes a few hundred thousand clones, around 83% of them detected once, and approximately 4% sits in the top ten. The sample comprised peripheral blood. The receptors stem from a man aged 18 to 29 with active or convalescent COVID-19.

The V gene is TRBV5-1, the J gene TRBJ1-4, with D possibly TRBD1 on 5 matching bases. The germline V gene has CDR1 SGHRS and CDR2 YFSETQ. The CDR3 totals 14 residues. V was cut by 3 bases and J by 4 bases, with 10 bases left in between. The CDR3: CASSSPGDNEKLFF. The DNA for the CDR3 is TGCGCCAGCAGCTCACCGGGGGATAATGAAAAACTGTTTTTT.

The chain uses TRBV30 and TRBJ2-7; TRBD1 might be the D (6 bases). The CDR3 loop spans 13 amino acids. Trimming removed 6 bases from V and 9 bases from J, with 21 bases in between. Germline assignment: CDR1 GTSNPN and CDR2 SVGIG (reference sequence). The CDR3 DNA is TGTGCCTGCGTCAGGGGACGAACGACCGTGCAGTACTTC. Its translation: CACVRGRTTVQYF.

The chain combines TRBV18 with TRBJ1-6, with a tentative D call TRBD1 (6 bases). Looked up from germline, CDR1 is KGHSH and CDR2 is LQKENI. CDR3 length: 16 residues. V shed 5 bases and J shed 0 bases, with 11 bases lying between them. The DNA of the CDR3 is TGTGCCAGCTCATACAGGGTTAGCTCCTATAATTCACCCCTCCACTTT. This gives the protein CASSYRVSSYNSPLHF.

The chain recombines TRBV7-2 with TRBJ2-7; TRBD2 aligns across 7 bases. Per the germline V gene, CDR1 is SGHTA and CDR2 is FQGNSA. The CDR3 is made up of 15 amino acids. Trimming removed 4 bases from V and 3 bases from J; junction bases left unmatched: 9. The CDR3 bases are TGTGCCAGCAGCTCGCCTACTAGCGCTCTCTACGAGCAGTACTTC. It encodes CASSSPTSALYEQYF.

V is TRBV12-3 or TRBV12-4 and J is TRBJ2-1, with no clear D. V shed 3 bases and J shed 3 bases, with 6 bases lying between them. This CDR3 contains 13 residues. CDR3 nucleotide sequence: TGTGCCAGCAGTTTGGGCCTCTACAATGAGCAGTTCTTC. The encoded protein is CASSLGLYNEQFF.